This T cell receptor (beta chain) was retrieved from a study of cytomegalovirus exposure and HLA in healthy donors. Findings of the study overall: A few chains tied to CMV proved CMV antigen-specific in vitro. Being indistinguishable, some V segments were excluded, TRBV6-2 and TRBV6-3 among them.

Among the donors, all were healthy bone marrow donors. The CDR3 extends over 17 amino acids. In germline, CDR1 is SGHAT, CDR2 FQNNGV. The ends lost 5 bases at V and 0 bases at J; junction bases unmatched: 10. The PCR ran on 60 Vbeta and 13 Jbeta primers. Method: immunoSEQ multiplex PCR; TCRdb's copy keeps in-frame clones and lacks some. The data show 150,000 to 200,000 clones, around 79% seen once. Notes on this clone: Its antigen is not known.

Sequenced: PBMCs. The receptor's source is a male donor in good health and CMV-seropositive. The gene calls are TRBV11-2 and TRBJ1-3, with 7 positions matching TRBD1. The CDR3 region is CASSPIADRSSGNTIYF. The CDR3 bases are TGTGCCAGCAGCCCAATAGCGGACAGGAGCTCTGGAAACACCATATATTTT.